This is a list of T cell receptor beta chains from one sample in a study of cytotoxic CD8 clonotypes in ibrutinib-treated CLL. Assay: immunoSEQ multiplex PCR; the TCRdb copy retains only in-frame clones and omits some. Of roughly 150,000 clones listed, 70% to 85% are singletons. Sample: PBMCs, taken after 12 months of ibrutinib treatment. These receptor sequences come from a human donor with chronic lymphocytic leukemia. The conserved cysteine and the conserved F or W are not part of the CDR3 here. Where a row states a size, it is once, few, many or the class of an expanded clone; other rows omit it.

TRBV18	-	TRBJ2-7	ASSPSGDYEQY
TRBV27	once	TRBJ1-1	ASRISGDTEAF
TRBV28	-	TRBJ1-1	ASSKGQGAGGSTEAF
TRBV19	-	TRBJ2-3	ASSMRDTGTDTQY
TRBV4-2	-	TRBJ2-3	ASSQVARGSTDTQY
TRBV28	-	TRBJ1-2	ASSLHGLYGYT
TRBV4-3	-	TRBJ1-2	ASSQTDRGGIT
TRBV18	-	TRBJ2-4	ASSPQGVLYLQY
TRBV18	-	TRBJ1-1	ASSPTGPGGIGTEAF
TRBV5-1	-	TRBJ2-2	ASSFGANTGELF
TRBV5-8	-	TRBJ2-1	ASSFVLAGTFYNEQF
TRBV30	-	TRBJ2-7	AWSVGGAYEQY
TRBV9	-	TRBJ2-7	ASSVRPTSSYEQY
TRBV10-1	-	TRBJ1-1	ASSFGPMNTEAF
TRBV19	-	TRBJ2-1	ASSRTREQF
TRBV19	-	TRBJ2-7	ASSPGDGGNYEQY
TRBV28	-	TRBJ1-1	ASSLDTEAF
TRBV25-1	-	TRBJ1-2	ASSSPPYYT
TRBV14	-	TRBJ2-5	ASSQGGANRGAQY
TRBV2	few	TRBJ2-7	ASSDGRQGNDEQY
TRBV5-1	-	TRBJ2-7	ASSSLPYYEQY
TRBV4-3	-	TRBJ2-3	ASSLIGRGPSDTQY
TRBV19	few	TRBJ1-2	ASSIDPPDYYGYT
TRBV19	-	TRBJ2-7	ASSRGQGTYEQY
TRBV7-3	-	TRBJ2-5	ASSAGPYEETQY
TRBV2	-	TRBJ2-3	ARAGQGATDTQY
TRBV7-9	-	TRBJ2-3	ASSLPADTQY
TRBV27	-	TRBJ1-2	ASSTFGTANYGYT
TRBV11-2	-	TRBJ2-6	ASSPSGPGANVLT
TRBV5-1	-	TRBJ2-7	ASSLNRVPYEQY
TRBV7-3	few	TRBJ2-3	ASSFGGGETDTQY
TRBV7-2	-	TRBJ1-3	ASSKRPDSGNTIY
TRBV5-4	few	TRBJ2-5	ASSLATASAQETQY
TRBV5-1	-	TRBJ2-3	ASSLRSPSTDTQY
TRBV1	-	TRBJ2-2	TSHILRILAGNTGELF
TRBV5-1	-	TRBJ2-3	ASSRDPGQRTDTQY
TRBV5-5	-	TRBJ2-7	ASSAQGGSYEQY
TRBV5-4	-	TRBJ2-2	ASSDNWDRATGELF
TRBV4-3	few	TRBJ1-5	ASSQDLSGGPQH
TRBV4-3	few	TRBJ2-3	ASSQEGMVGTQY
TRBV7-2	-	TRBJ1-3	ASSSTPENTIY